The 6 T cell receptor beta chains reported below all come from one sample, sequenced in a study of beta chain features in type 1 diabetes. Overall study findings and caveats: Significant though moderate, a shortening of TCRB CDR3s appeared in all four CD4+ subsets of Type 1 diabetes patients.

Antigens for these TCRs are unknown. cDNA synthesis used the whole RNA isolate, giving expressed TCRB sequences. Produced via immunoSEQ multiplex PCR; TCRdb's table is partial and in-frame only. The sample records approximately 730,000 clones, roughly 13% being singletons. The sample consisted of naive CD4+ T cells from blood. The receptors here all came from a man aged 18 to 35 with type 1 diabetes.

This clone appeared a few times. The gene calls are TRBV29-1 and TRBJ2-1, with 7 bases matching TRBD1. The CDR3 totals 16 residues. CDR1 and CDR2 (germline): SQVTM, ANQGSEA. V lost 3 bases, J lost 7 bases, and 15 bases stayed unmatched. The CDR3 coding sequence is TGCAGCGTTGAGGGTTGGGGCCCGGCAGGGGGAAATGAGCAGTTCTTC. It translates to CSVEGWGPAGGNEQFF.

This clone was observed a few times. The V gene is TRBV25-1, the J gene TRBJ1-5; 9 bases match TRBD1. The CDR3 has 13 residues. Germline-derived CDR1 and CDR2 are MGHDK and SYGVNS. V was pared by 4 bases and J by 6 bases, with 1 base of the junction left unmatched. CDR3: CASSGDRVQPQHF. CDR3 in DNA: TGTGCCAGCAGTGGGGACAGGGTTCAGCCCCAGCATTTT.

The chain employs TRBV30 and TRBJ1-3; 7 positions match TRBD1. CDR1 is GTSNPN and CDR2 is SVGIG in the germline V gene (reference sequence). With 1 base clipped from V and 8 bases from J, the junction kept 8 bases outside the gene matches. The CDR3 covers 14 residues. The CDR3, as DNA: TGTGCCTGGAGTGCATTGAAAGGACAGGACACCATATATTTT. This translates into CAWSALKGQDTIYF.

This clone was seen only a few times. This chain's CDR3 is CASGAAGGPDTQYF. The CDR3 nucleotides are TGTGCCAGCGGGGCGGCGGGGGGGCCGGATACGCAGTATTTT. The chain carries TRBV6-5 and TRBJ2-3; 9 bases align to TRBD2. The CDR3 extends over 14 amino acids. CDR1 and CDR2 from the germline V gene are MNHEY and SVGAGI. J gave up 6 bases and V 8 bases, and 9 bases lay outside the gene matches.

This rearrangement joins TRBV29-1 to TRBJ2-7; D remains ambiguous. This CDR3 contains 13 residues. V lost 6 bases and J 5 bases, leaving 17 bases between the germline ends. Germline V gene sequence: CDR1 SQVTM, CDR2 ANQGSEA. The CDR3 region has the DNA TGCAGCGTCATCGACCCGCCGAGGAACGAGCAGTACTTC. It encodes CSVIDPPRNEQYF.

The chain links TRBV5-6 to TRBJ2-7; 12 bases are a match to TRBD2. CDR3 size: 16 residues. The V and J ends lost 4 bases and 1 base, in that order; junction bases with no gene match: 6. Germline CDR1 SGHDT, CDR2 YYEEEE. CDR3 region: CASSPMTSGGSYEQYF. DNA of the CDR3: TGTGCCAGCAGCCCAATGACTAGCGGGGGTTCCTACGAGCAGTACTTC.